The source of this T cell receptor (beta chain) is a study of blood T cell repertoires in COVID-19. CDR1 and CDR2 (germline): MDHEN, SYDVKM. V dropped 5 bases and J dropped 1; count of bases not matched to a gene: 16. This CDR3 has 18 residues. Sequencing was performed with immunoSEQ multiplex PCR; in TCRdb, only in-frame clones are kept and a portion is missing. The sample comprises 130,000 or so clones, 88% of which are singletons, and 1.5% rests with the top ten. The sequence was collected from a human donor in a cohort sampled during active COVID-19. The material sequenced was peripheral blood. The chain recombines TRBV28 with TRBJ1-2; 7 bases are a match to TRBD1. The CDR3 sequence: CASSGSIGTAIYNYGYTF. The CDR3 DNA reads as TGTGCCAGCAGTGGCTCCATCGGGACAGCCATATATAACTATGGCTACACCTTC.